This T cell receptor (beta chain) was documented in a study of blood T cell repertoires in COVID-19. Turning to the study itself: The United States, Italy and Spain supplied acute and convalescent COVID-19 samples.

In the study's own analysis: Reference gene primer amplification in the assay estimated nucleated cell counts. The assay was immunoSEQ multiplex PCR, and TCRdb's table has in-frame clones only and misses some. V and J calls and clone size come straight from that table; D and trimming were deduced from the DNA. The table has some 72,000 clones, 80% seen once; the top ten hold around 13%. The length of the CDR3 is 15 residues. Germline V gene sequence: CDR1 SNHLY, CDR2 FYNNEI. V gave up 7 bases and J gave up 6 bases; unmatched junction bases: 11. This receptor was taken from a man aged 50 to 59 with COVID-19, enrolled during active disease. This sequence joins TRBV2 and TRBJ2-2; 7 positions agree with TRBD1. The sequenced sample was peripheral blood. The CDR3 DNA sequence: TGTGCCAGCAAACGACTCAGGGGGTGGTCCGGGGAGCTGTTTTTT. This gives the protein CASKRLRGWSGELFF. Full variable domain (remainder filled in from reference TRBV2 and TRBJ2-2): EPEVTQTPSHQVTQMGQEVILRCVPISNHLYFYWYRQILGQKVEFLVSFYNNEISEKSEIFDDQFSVERPDGSNFTLKIRSTKLEDSAMYFCASKRLRGWSGELFFGEGSRLTVL.